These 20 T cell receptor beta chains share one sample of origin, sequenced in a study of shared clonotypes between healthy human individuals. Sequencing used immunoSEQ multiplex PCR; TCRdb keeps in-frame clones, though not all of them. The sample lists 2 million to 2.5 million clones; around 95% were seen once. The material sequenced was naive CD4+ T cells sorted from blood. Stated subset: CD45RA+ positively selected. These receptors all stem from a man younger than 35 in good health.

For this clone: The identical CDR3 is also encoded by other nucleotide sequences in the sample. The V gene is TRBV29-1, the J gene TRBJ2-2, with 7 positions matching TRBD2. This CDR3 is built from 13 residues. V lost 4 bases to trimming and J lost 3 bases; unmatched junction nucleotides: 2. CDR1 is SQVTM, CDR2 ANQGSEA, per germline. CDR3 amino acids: CSVGGLYTGELFF. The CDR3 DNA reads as TGCAGCGTTGGGGGACTATACACCGGGGAGCTGTTTTTT.

This CDR3 is CAWSVLGTSGGPTTATQYF. The CDR3, as DNA: TGTGCCTGGAGTGTTCTCGGGACTAGCGGGGGGCCTACCACCGCGACCCAGTACTTC. The V and J genes are TRBV30 and TRBJ2-5, with 15 bases fitting TRBD2. CDR3 length: 19 amino acids. Germline V gene data show CDR1 as GTSNPN and CDR2 as SVGIG (reference sequence). Unmatched junction bases numbered 15, after V lost 0 bases and J lost 7 bases.

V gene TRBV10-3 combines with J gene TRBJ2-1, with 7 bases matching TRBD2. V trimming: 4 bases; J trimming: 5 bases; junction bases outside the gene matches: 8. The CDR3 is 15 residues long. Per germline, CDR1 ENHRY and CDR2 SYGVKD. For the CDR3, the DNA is TGTGCCATCAGTGTCGGCGGGAGCTTAGACAATGAGCAGTTCTTC. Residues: CAISVGGSLDNEQFF.

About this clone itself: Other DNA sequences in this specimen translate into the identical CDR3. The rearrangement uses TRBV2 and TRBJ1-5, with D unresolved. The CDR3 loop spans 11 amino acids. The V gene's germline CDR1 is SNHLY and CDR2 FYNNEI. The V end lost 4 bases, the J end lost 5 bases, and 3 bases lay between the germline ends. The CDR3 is CASSVDQPQHF. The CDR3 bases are TGTGCCAGCAGTGTGGATCAGCCCCAGCATTTT. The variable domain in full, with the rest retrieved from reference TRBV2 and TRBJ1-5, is EPEVTQTPSHQVTQMGQEVILRCVPISNHLYFYWYRQILGQKVEFLVSFYNNEISEKSEIFDDQFSVERPDGSNFTLKIRSTKLEDSAMYFCASSVDQPQHFGDGTRLSIL.

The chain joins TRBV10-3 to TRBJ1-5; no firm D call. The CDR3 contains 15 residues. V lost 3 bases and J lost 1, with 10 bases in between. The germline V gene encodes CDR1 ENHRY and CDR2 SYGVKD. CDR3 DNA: TGTGCCATCAGTGAACTACCGGGGAGCAATCAGCCCCAGCATTTT. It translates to CAISELPGSNQPQHF.

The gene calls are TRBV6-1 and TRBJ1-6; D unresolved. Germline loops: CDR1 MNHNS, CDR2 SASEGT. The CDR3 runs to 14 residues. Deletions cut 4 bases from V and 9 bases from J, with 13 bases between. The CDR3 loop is CASSVSVVGSPLHF. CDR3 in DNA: TGTGCCAGCAGTGTTTCGGTTGTTGGTTCACCCCTCCACTTT.

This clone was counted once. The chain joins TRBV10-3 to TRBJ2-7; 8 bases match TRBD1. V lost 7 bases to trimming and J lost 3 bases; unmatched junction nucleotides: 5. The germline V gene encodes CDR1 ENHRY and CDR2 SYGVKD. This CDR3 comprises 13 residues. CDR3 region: CAIKQGVLYEQYF. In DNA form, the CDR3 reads TGTGCCATCAAACAGGGGGTGCTCTACGAGCAGTACTTC.

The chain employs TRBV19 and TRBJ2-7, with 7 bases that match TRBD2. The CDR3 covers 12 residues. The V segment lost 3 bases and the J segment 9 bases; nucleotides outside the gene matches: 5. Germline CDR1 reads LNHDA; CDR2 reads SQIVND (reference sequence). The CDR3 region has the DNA TGTGCCAGTAGTATCCCGGGAGGAGCGCAGTACTTC. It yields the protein CASSIPGGAQYF.

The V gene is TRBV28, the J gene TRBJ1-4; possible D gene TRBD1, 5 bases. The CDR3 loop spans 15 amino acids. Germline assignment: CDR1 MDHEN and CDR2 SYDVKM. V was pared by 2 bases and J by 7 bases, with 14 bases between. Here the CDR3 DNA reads TGTGCCAGCAGTTTAAGTCTGGGGCGGAGTGAAAAACTGTTTTTT. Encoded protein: CASSLSLGRSEKLFF.

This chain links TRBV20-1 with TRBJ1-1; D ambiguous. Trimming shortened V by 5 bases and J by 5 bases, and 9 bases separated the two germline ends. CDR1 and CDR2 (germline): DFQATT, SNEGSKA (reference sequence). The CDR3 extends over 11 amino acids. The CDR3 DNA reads TGCAGTGCTCAGAGGGTTACTGAAGCTTTCTTT. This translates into CSAQRVTEAFF.

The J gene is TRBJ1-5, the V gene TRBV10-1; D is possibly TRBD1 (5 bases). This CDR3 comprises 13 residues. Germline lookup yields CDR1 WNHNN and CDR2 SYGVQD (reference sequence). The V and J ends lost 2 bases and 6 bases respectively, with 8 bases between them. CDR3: CASSEGAGQPQHF. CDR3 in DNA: TGCGCCAGCAGTGAGGGGGCAGGTCAGCCCCAGCATTTT.

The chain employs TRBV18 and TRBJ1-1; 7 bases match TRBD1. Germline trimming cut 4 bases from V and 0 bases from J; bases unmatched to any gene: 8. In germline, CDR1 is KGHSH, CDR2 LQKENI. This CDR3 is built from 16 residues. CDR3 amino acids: CASSQTSGQMNTEAFF. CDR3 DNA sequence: TGTGCCAGCTCACAAACCTCGGGACAGATGAACACTGAAGCTTTCTTT.

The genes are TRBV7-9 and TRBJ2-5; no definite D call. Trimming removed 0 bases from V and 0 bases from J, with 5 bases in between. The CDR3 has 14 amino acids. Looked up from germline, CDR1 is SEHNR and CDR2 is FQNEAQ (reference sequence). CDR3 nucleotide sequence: TGTGCCAGCAGCTTAGCACGGCACCAAGAGACCCAGTACTTC. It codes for CASSLARHQETQYF. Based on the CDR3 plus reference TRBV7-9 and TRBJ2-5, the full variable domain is DTGVSQNPRHKITKRGQNVTFRCDPISEHNRLYWYRQTLGQGPEFLTYFQNEAQLEKSRLLSDRFSAERPKGSFSTLEIQRTEQGDSAMYLCASSLARHQETQYFGPGTRLLVL.

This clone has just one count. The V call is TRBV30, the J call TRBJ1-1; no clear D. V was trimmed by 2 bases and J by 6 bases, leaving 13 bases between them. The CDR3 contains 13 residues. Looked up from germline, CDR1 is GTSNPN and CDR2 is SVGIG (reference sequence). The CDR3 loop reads CAWSRRTLPEAFF. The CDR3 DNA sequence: TGTGCCTGGAGTAGGCGGACCCTACCTGAAGCTTTCTTT. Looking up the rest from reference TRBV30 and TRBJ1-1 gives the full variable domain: SQTIHQWPATLVQPVGSPLSLECTVEGTSNPNLYWYRQAAGRGLQLLFYSVGIGQISSEVPQNLSASRPQDRQFILSSKKLLLSDSGFYLCAWSRRTLPEAFFGQGTRLTVV.

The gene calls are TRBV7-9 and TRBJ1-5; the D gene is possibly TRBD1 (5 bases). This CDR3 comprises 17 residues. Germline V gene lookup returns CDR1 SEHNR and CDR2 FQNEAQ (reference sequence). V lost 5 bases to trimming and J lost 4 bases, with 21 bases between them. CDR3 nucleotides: TGTGCCAGCAGCCCGGACCCAGGGAGAGGAGAAAATCAGCCCCAGCATTTT. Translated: CASSPDPGRGENQPQHF. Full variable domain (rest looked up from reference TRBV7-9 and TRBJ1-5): DTGVSQNPRHKITKRGQNVTFRCDPISEHNRLYWYRQTLGQGPEFLTYFQNEAQLEKSRLLSDRFSAERPKGSFSTLEIQRTEQGDSAMYLCASSPDPGRGENQPQHFGDGTRLSIL.

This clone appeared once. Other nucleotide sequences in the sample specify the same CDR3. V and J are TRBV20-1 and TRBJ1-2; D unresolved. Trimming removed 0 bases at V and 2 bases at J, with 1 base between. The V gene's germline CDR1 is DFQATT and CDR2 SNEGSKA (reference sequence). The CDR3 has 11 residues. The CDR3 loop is CSARDNYGYTF. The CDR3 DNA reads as TGCAGTGCTAGAGACAACTATGGCTACACCTTC.

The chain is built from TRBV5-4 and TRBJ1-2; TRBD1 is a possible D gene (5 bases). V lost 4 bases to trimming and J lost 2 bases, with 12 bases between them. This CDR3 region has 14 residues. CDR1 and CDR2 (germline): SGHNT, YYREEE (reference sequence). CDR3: CASSHADSNYGYTF. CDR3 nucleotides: TGTGCCAGCAGCCACGCAGACAGCAACTATGGCTACACCTTC.

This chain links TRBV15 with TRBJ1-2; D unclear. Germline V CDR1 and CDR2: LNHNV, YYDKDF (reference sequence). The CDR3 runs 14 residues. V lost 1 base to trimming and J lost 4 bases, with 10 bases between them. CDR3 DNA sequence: TGTGCCACCAGCAGAGCAATGGGAGTCTATGGCTACACCTTC. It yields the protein CATSRAMGVYGYTF.

Here the CDR3 reads CASSRPGTGDTEAFF. In DNA, the CDR3 is TGTGCCAGCAGTAGACCCGGGACAGGGGACACTGAAGCTTTCTTT. The V call is TRBV6-6, the J call TRBJ1-1; 10 nucleotides agree with TRBD1. J was trimmed by 3 bases and V by 5 bases; bases with no gene match: 6. The CDR3 spans 15 residues. Looked up from germline, CDR1 is MNHNY and CDR2 is SVGAGI (reference sequence).

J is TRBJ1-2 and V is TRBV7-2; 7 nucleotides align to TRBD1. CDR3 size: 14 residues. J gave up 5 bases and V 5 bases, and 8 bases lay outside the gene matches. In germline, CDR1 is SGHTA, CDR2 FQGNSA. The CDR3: CASSPDRQRYGYTF. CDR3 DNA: TGTGCCAGCAGCCCGGACAGGCAACGGTATGGCTACACCTTC.